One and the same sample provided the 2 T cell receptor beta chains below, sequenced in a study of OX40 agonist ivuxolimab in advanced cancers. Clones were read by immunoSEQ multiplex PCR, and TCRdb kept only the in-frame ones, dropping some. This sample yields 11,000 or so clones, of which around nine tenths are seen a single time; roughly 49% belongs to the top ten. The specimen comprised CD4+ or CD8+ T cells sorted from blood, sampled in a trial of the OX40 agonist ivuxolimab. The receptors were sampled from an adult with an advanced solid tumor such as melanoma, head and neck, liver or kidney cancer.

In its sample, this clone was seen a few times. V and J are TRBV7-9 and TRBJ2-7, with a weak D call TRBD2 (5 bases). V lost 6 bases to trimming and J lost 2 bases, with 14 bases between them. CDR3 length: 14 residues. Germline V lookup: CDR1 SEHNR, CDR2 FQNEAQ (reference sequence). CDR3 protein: CASRPGESPYEQYF. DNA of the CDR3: TGTGCCAGCAGGCCCGGGGAGTCCCCCTACGAGCAGTACTTC.

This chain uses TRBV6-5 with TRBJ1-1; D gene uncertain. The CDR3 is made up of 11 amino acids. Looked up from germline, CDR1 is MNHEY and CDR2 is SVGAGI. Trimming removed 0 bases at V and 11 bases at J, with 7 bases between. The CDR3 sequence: CASSYSNNAFF. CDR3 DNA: TGTGCCAGCAGTTACTCCAATAATGCTTTCTTT.